The entry below gives a single T cell receptor beta chain sequence along with its context. What it recognizes is unknown. This sample was included in a study of cytomegalovirus exposure and HLA in healthy donors. Trimming removed 3 bases at V and 3 bases at J, with 12 bases between. CDR3 size: 14 residues. Looked up from germline, CDR1 is SGDLS and CDR2 is YYNGEE. Produced via immunoSEQ multiplex PCR; TCRdb's table is partial and in-frame only. The sample contains 150,000 to 200,000 clones, approximately 96% of which appear only once. The study's findings and limits: The listing of 150 to 200 TCR beta chains classed them as cytomegalovirus-associated. The finding came from a later analysis; first-cohort TCR clusters tended to co-occur in the 110 or so validation repertoires.

Material: PBMCs. This TCR was sampled from a young woman in good health and CMV-seronegative. The chain has TRBV9 and TRBJ1-1; possible D gene TRBD1, 6 bases. CDR3: CASSARDTYTEAFF. CDR3 nucleotides: TGTGCCAGCAGCGCGAGGGACACCTACACTGAAGCTTTCTTT.